This T cell receptor beta chain was documented in a study of cytomegalovirus exposure and HLA in healthy donors. The V gene lost 0 bases and the J gene lost 7 bases, with 9 bases spanning the gap. In germline, CDR1 is LGHNA, CDR2 YNFKEQ. This CDR3 is built from 13 residues. The PCR had 60 Vbeta and 13 Jbeta primers. Sequencing used immunoSEQ multiplex PCR; TCRdb keeps in-frame clones, though not all of them. The repertoire holds under 200,000 clones, with 79% as singletons. This receptor was identified in a woman aged 35 to 49 in good health and CMV-seronegative. The rearrangement links TRBV4-2 to TRBJ1-1; no reliable D call. Material: PBMCs. The DNA for the CDR3 is TGTGCCAGCAGCCAAGATAGAGGGAGTGAAGCTTTCTTT. Residues: CASSQDRGSEAFF.